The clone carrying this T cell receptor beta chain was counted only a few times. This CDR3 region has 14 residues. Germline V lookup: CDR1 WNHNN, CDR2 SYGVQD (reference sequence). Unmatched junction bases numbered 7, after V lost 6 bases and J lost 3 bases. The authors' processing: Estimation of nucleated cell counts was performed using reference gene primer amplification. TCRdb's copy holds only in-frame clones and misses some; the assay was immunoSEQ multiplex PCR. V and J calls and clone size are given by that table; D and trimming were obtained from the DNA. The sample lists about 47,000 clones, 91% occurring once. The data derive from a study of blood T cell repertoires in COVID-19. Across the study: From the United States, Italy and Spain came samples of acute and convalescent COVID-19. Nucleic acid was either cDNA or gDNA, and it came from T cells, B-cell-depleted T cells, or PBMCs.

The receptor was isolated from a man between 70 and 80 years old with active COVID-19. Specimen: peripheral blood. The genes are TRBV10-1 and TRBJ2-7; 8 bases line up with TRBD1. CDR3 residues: CASSPGTGNYEQYF. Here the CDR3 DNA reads TGCGCCAGCAGCCCCGGGACAGGAAACTACGAGCAGTACTTC.